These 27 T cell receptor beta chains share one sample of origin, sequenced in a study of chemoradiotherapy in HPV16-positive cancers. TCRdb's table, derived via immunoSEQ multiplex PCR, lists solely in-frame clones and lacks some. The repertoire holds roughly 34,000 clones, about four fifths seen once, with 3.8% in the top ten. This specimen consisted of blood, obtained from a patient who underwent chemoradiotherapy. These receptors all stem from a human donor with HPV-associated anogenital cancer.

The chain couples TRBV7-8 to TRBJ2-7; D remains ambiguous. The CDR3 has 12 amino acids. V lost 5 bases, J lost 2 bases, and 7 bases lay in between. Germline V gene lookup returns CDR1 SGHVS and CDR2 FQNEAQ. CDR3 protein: CASSTTAYEQYF. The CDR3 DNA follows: TGTGCCAGCAGCACCACCGCCTACGAGCAGTACTTC.

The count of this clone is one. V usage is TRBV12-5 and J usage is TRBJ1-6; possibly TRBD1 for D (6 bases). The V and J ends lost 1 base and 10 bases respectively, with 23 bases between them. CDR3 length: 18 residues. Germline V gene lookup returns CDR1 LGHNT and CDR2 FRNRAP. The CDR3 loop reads CASGLATRQAPGNSPLHF. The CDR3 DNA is TGTGCTAGTGGTTTGGCTACCCGACAGGCCCCGGGGAACTCACCCCTCCACTTT.

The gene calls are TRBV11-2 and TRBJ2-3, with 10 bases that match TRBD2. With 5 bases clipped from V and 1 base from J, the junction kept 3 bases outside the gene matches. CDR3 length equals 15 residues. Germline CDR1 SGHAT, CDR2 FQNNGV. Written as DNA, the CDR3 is TGTGCCAGCAGCCCAGCGGGGGGGCGCACAGATACGCAGTATTTT. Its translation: CASSPAGGRTDTQYF.

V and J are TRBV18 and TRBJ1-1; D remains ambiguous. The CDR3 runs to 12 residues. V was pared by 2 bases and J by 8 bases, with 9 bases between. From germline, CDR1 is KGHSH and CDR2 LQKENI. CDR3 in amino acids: CASSPWAGEAFF. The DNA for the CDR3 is TGTGCCAGCTCACCATGGGCCGGAGAAGCTTTCTTT.

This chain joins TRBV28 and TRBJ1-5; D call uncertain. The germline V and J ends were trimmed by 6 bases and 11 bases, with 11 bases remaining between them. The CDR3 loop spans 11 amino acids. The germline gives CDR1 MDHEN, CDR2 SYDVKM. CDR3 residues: CASRDDTAQHF. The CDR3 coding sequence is TGTGCCAGCAGGGACGACACTGCCCAGCATTTT.

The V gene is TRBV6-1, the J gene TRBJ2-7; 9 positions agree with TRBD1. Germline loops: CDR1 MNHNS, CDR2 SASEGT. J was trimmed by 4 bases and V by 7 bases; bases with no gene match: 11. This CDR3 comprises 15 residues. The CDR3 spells CASTSPGTGSYEQYF. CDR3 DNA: TGTGCCAGCACCAGTCCCGGGACAGGGAGTTACGAGCAGTACTTC.

The CDR3 is CASSQTGGLYNEQFF. DNA for the CDR3: TGTGCCAGCAGTCAAACGGGGGGGCTCTACAATGAGCAGTTCTTC. V and J are TRBV6-5 and TRBJ2-1; 8 bases line up with TRBD2. Germline V gene lookup returns CDR1 MNHEY and CDR2 SVGAGI. The CDR3 is 15 residues long. Trimming took 5 bases from V and 3 from J; bases not matched to a gene: 6.

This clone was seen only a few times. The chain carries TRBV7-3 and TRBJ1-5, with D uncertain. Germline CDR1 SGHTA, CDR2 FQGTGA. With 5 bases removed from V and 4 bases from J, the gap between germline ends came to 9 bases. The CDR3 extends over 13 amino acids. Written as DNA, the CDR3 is TGTGCCAGCAGCAAAGAAACTAATCAGCCCCAGCATTTT. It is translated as CASSKETNQPQHF.

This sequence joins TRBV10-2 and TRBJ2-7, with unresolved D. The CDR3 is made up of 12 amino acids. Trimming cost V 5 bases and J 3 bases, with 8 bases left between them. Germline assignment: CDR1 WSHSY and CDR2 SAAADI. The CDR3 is CASSPQDYEQYF. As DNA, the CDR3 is TGCGCCAGCAGTCCTCAGGACTACGAGCAGTACTTC.

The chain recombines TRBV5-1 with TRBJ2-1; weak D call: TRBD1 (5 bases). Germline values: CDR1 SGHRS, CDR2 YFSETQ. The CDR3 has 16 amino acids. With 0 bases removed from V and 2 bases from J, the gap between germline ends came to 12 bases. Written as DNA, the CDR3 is TGCGCCAGCAGCTTGGCGTTCAGGGAACCCTACAATGAGCAGTTCTTC. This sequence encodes CASSLAFREPYNEQFF.

CDR3 residues: CASSREGGAGKNIQYF. CDR3 DNA: TGCGCCAGCAGCAGGGAGGGAGGCGCAGGCAAAAACATTCAGTACTTC. This sequence joins TRBV5-1 and TRBJ2-4; TRBD2 matches at 7 bases. The J segment lost 3 bases and the V segment lost 4 bases, leaving 10 bases of the junction unmatched. The CDR3 is 16 residues long. Germline values: CDR1 SGHRS, CDR2 YFSETQ.

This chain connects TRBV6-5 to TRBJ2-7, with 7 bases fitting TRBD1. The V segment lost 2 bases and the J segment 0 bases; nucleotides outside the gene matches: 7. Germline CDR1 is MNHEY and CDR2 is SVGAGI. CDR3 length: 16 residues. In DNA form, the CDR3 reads TGTGCCAGCAGTTACGCACTGACAGGGACCTCCTACGAGCAGTACTTC. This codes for CASSYALTGTSYEQYF.

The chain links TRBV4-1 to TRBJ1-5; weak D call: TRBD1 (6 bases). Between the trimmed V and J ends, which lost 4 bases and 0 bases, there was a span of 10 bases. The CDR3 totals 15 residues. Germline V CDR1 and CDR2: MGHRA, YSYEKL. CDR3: CASSPEGVSNQPQHF. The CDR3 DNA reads TGCGCCAGCAGCCCTGAGGGGGTTAGCAATCAGCCCCAGCATTTT.

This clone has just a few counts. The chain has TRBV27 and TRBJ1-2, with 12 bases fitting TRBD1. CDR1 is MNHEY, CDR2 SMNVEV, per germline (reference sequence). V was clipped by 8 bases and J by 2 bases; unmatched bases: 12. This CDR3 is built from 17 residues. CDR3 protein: CASFGGQGAPPNYGYTF. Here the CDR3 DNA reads TGTGCCAGCTTCGGGGGACAGGGGGCACCTCCAAACTATGGCTACACCTTC.

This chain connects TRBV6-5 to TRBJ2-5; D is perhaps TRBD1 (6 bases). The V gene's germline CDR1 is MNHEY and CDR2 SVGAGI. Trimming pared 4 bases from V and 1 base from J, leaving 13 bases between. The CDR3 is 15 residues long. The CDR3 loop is CASSFIRTVQETQYF. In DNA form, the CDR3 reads TGTGCCAGCAGTTTCATCCGGACAGTCCAAGAGACCCAGTACTTC.

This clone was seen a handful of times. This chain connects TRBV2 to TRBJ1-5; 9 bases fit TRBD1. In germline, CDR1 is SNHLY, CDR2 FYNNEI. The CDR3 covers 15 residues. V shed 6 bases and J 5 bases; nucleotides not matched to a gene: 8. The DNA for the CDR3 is TGTGCCAGCAGGGAGAACAGGGGGCCTTATCAGCCCCAGCATTTT. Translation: CASRENRGPYQPQHF. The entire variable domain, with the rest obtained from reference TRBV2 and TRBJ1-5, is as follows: EPEVTQTPSHQVTQMGQEVILRCVPISNHLYFYWYRQILGQKVEFLVSFYNNEISEKSEIFDDQFSVERPDGSNFTLKIRSTKLEDSAMYFCASRENRGPYQPQHFGDGTRLSIL.

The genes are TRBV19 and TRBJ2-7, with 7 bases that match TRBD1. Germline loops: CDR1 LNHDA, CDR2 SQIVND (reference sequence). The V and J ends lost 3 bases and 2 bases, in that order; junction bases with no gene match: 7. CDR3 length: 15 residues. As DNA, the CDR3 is TGTGCCAGTAGTATCCTTTCGACAGGGCCCTACGAGCAGTACTTC. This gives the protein CASSILSTGPYEQYF. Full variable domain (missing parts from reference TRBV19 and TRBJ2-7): DGGITQSPKYLFRKEGQNVTLSCEQNLNHDAMYWYRQDPGQGLRLIYYSQIVNDFQKGDIAEGYSVSREKKESFPLTVTSAQKNPTAFYLCASSILSTGPYEQYFGPGTRLTVT.

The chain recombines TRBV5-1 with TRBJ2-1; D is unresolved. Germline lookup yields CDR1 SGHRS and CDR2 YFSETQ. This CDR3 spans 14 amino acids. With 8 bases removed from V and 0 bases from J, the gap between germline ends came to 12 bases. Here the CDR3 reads CASKTESSYNEQFF. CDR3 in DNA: TGCGCCAGTAAGACTGAGAGCTCCTACAATGAGCAGTTCTTC.

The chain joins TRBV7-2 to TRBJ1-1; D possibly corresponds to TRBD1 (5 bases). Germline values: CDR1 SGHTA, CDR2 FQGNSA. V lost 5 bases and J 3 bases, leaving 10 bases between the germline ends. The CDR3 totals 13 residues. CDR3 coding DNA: TGTGCCAGCAGCCTAGACAGCTACACTGAAGCTTTCTTT. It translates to CASSLDSYTEAFF.

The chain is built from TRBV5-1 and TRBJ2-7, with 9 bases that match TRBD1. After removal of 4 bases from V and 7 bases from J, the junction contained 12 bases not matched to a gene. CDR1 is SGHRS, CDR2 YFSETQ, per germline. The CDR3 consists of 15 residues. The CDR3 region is CASSRGGQGMGEQYF. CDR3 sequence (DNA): TGCGCCAGCAGCCGCGGGGGACAGGGAATGGGGGAGCAGTACTTC. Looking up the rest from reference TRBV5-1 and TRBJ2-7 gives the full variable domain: KAGVTQTPRYLIKTRGQQVTLSCSPISGHRSVSWYQQTPGQGLQFLFEYFSETQRNKGNFPGRFSGRQFSNSRSEMNVSTLELGDSALYLCASSRGGQGMGEQYFGPGTRLTVT.

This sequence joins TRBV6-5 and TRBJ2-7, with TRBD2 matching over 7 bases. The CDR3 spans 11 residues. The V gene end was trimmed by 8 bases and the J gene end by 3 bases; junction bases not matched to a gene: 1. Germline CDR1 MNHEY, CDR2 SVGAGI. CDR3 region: CASRGVYEQYF. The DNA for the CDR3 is TGTGCCAGCCGGGGGGTCTACGAGCAGTACTTC.

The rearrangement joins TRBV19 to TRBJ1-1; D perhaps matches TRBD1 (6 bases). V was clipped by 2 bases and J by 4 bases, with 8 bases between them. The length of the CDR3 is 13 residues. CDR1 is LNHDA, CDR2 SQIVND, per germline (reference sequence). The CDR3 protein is CASSISRGTEAFF. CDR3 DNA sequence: TGTGCCAGTAGTATAAGCAGGGGCACTGAAGCTTTCTTT.

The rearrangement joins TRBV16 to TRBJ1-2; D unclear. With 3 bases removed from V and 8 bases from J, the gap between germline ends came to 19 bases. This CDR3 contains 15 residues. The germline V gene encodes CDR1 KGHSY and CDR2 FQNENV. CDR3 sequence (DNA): TGTGCCAGCAGCCATGGACCCGGCAATCAGTCCGGCTACACCTTC. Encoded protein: CASSHGPGNQSGYTF.

CDR3 bases: TGTGCCAGCAGCCTACGGGGGGACCACAATGAGCAGTTCTTC. Its translation: CASSLRGDHNEQFF. This chain connects TRBV7-2 to TRBJ2-1, with 7 bases aligning to TRBD2. V gave up 5 bases and J gave up 5 bases; unmatched junction bases: 6. Germline CDR1 and CDR2: SGHTA and FQGNSA. The length of the CDR3 is 14 residues.

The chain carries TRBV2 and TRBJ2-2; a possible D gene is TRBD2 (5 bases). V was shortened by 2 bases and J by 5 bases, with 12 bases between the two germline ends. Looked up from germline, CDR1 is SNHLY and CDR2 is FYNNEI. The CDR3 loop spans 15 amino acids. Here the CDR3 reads CASSETLVGTGELFF. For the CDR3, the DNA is TGTGCCAGCAGTGAAACACTAGTTGGTACCGGGGAGCTGTTTTTT.

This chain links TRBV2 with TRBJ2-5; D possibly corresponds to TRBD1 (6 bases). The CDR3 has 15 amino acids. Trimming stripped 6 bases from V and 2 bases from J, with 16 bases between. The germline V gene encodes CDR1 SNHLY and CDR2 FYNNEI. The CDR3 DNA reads TGTGCCAGCAGCCGAACAGGGACGGCGCAAGAGACCCAGTACTTC. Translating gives CASSRTGTAQETQYF.

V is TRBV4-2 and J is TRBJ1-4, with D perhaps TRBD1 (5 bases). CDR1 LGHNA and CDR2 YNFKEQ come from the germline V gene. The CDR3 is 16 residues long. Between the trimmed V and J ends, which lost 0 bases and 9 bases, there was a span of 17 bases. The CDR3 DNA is TGTGCCAGCAGCCAAGACTTCTCCGGACACCTGAAAAAACTGTTTTTT. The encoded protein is CASSQDFSGHLKKLFF.